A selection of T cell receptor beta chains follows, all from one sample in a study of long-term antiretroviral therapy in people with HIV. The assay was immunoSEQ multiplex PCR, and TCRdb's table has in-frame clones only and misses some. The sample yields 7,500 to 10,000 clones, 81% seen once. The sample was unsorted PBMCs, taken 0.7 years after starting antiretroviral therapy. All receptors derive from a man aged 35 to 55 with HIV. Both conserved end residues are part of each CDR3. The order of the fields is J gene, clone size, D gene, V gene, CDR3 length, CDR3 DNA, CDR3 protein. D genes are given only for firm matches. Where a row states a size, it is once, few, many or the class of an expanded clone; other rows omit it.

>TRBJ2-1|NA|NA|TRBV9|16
TGTGCCAGCAGCGTAGTTGGTTTTAGCTCCTACAATGAGCAGTTCTTC
CASSVVGFSSYNEQFF
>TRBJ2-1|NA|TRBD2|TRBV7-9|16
TGTGCCAGCAGCTTATTAGGATCTAAAACTAGCGGGGAGCAGTTCTTC
CASSLLGSKTSGEQFF
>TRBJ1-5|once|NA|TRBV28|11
TGTGTGGATTATAGCAATCAGCCCCAGCATTTT
CVDYSNQPQHF
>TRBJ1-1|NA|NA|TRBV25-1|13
TGTGCCAGCAGTGAATTACCGAACACTGAAGCTTTCTTT
CASSELPNTEAFF
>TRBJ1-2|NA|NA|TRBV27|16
TGTGCCAGCAGTTTATCCCGACAGAGAACTAACTATGGCTACACCTTC
CASSLSRQRTNYGYTF
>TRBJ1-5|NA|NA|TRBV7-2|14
TGTGCCAGCAGCTTGGGCGCGGGCAATCAGCCCCAGCATTTT
CASSLGAGNQPQHF
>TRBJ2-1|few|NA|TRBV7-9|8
TGTGCCCCCAATGAGCAGTTCTTC
CAPNEQFF
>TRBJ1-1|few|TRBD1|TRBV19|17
TGTGCCAGTAGTACCTACTCGGGACAGTTAAAGAACACTGAAGCTTTCTTT
CASSTYSGQLKNTEAFF
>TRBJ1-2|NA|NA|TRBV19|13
TGTGCCACCAGGCGAGGGACAAACTATGGCTACACCTTC
CATRRGTNYGYTF
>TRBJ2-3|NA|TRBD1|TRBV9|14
TGTGCCAGCTCCCCCGGACAGGGTATTGATACGCAGTATTTT
CASSPGQGIDTQYF